A single sample gave rise to the 30 T cell receptor beta chains below, sequenced in a study of blood T cell repertoires in COVID-19. TCRdb keeps only in-frame clones here, not all; method: immunoSEQ multiplex PCR. The data show around 98,000 clones, around 85% seen once. The sequenced material came from peripheral blood. Receptors were obtained from a woman aged 55-75 years with acute or convalescent COVID-19.

This chain links TRBV11-2 with TRBJ1-4; D is undetermined. V lost 1 base and J 8 bases, leaving 5 bases between the germline ends. Germline-derived CDR1 and CDR2 are SGHAT and FQNNGV. The CDR3 consists of 12 residues. The CDR3 here is CASSLASEKLFF. CDR3 in DNA: TGTGCCAGCAGCTTAGCGAGCGAAAAACTGTTTTTT.

The count of this clone is one. The chain is built from TRBV9 and TRBJ2-2, with D possibly matching TRBD2 (5 bases). Per germline, CDR1 SGDLS and CDR2 YYNGEE. V lost 0 bases, J lost 3 bases, and 9 bases lay in between. The CDR3 has 15 amino acids. Here the CDR3 reads CASSVGVGDTGELFF. DNA for the CDR3: TGTGCCAGCAGCGTAGGGGTGGGAGACACCGGGGAGCTGTTTTTT.

The rearrangement links TRBV6-1 to TRBJ2-1; no reliable D call. The germline CDR1 and CDR2 sequences are MNHNS and SASEGT. V lost 2 bases to trimming and J lost 0 bases, with 5 bases between them. The CDR3 is made up of 14 amino acids. The CDR3 DNA reads as TGTGCCAGCAGTGAATTGAGCTCCTACAATGAGCAGTTCTTC. This translates into CASSELSSYNEQFF.

J is TRBJ2-1 and V is TRBV28, with D unclear. V lost 3 bases and J lost 4, with 10 bases in between. The germline CDR1 and CDR2 sequences are MDHEN and SYDVKM. This CDR3 is 14 amino acids long. CDR3 sequence (DNA): TGTGCCAGCAGTTTGCCCCTACAGTACAATGAGCAGTTCTTC. Translated, it gives CASSLPLQYNEQFF.

The rearrangement uses TRBV10-3 and TRBJ2-2, with TRBD1 matching over 8 bases. The CDR3 extends over 15 amino acids. J gave up 5 bases and V 8 bases, and 10 bases lay outside the gene matches. The germline gives CDR1 ENHRY, CDR2 SYGVKD. For the CDR3, the DNA is TGTGCCATCGGACTCGGACAGGGTAAAACCGGGGAGCTGTTTTTT. It translates to CAIGLGQGKTGELFF.

The J gene is TRBJ1-5, the V gene TRBV2, with TRBD1 matching over 10 bases. J gave up 6 bases and V 6 bases, and 5 bases lay outside the gene matches. The CDR3 sequence is 14 residues long. Germline V gives CDR1 SNHLY, CDR2 FYNNEI. CDR3 loop: CASSSRQGAQPQHF. The DNA of the CDR3 is TGTGCCAGCAGCTCGAGACAGGGGGCTCAGCCCCAGCATTTT.

The V and J genes are TRBV7-2 and TRBJ1-2; no reliable D call. V shed 3 bases and J shed 3 bases, with 8 bases lying between them. The germline V gene encodes CDR1 SGHTA and CDR2 FQGNSA. CDR3 length: 13 amino acids. The chain's CDR3 is CASSFNRYYGYTF. The CDR3 nucleotides read TGTGCCAGCAGCTTCAATAGATACTATGGCTACACCTTC.

This chain joins TRBV13 and TRBJ2-1; 7 nucleotides match TRBD2. V lost 4 bases to trimming and J lost 9 bases; unmatched junction nucleotides: 9. This CDR3 spans 14 amino acids. Per germline, CDR1 PRHDT and CDR2 FYEKMQ (reference sequence). In nucleotides, the CDR3 is TGTGCCAGCAGCTCGGACGGTTCGGGAGGTGAGCAGTTCTTC. It translates to CASSSDGSGGEQFF.

The J gene is TRBJ1-2, the V gene TRBV7-2; TRBD1 aligns across 10 bases. Germline CDR1 is SGHTA and CDR2 is FQGNSA. The CDR3 runs to 15 residues. V shed 5 bases and J 4 bases; nucleotides not matched to a gene: 7. The CDR3 here is CASSPRQGAGYGYTF. The CDR3 DNA sequence: TGTGCCAGCAGCCCAAGACAGGGGGCCGGCTATGGCTACACCTTC.

The chain carries TRBV7-2 and TRBJ2-1; TRBD2 aligns across 9 bases. The CDR3 runs to 16 residues. V shed 2 bases and J 7 bases; nucleotides not matched to a gene: 9. The germline V gene encodes CDR1 SGHTA and CDR2 FQGNSA. The CDR3 nucleotides are TGTGCCAGCAGCTTACATGGCGGGGGGGCGCTTAATGAGCAGTTCTTC. This codes for CASSLHGGGALNEQFF.

The chain links TRBV30 to TRBJ1-4; 11 bases align to TRBD1. V lost 2 bases and J lost 8; bases outside the gene matches: 13. Looked up from germline, CDR1 is GTSNPN and CDR2 is SVGIG (reference sequence). The CDR3 totals 17 residues. CDR3 residues: CAWSLYWDRGRGEKLFF. The CDR3 DNA is TGTGCCTGGAGTCTTTACTGGGACAGGGGGAGGGGAGAAAAACTGTTTTTT.

This chain joins TRBV4-2 and TRBJ1-6; D remains ambiguous. Germline V gives CDR1 LGHNA, CDR2 YNFKEQ. The V end was cut by 0 bases, the J end by 0 bases, with 9 bases between. This CDR3 comprises 17 residues. CDR3 residues: CASSQESGSSYNSPLHF. The CDR3 coding sequence is TGTGCCAGCAGCCAAGAGTCGGGGAGCTCCTATAATTCACCCCTCCACTTT.

The chain couples TRBV5-1 to TRBJ2-4; TRBD1 agrees at 7 bases. Losses at the gene ends were 1 base for V and 2 bases for J; bases not matched to a gene: 6. Germline V gene data show CDR1 as SGHRS and CDR2 as YFSETQ. CDR3 size: 16 residues. Written as DNA, the CDR3 is TGCGCCAGCAGCTTGATGGGACAGTTTTCCAAAAACATTCAGTACTTC. This gives the protein CASSLMGQFSKNIQYF. The variable domain in full, completed from reference TRBV5-1 and TRBJ2-4, reads KAGVTQTPRYLIKTRGQQVTLSCSPISGHRSVSWYQQTPGQGLQFLFEYFSETQRNKGNFPGRFSGRQFSNSRSEMNVSTLELGDSALYLCASSLMGQFSKNIQYFGAGTRLSVL.

V and J are TRBV6-5 and TRBJ1-4, with a possible D match to TRBD1 (6 bases). The CDR3 is 14 amino acids. Germline V lookup: CDR1 MNHEY, CDR2 SVGAGI. The V gene lost 6 bases and the J gene lost 6 bases, with 14 bases spanning the gap. CDR3 sequence: CASSNRVGYEKLFF. The CDR3 DNA follows: TGTGCCAGCAGCAACAGGGTGGGTTATGAAAAACTGTTTTTT.

The CDR3, as DNA: TGTGCCAGCAGCTTAGCCCTAGCGGCCTCCTACGAGCAGTACTTC. It codes for CASSLALAASYEQYF. V is TRBV7-2 and J is TRBJ2-7; TRBD2 agrees at 7 bases. The V gene end was trimmed by 0 bases and the J gene end by 0 bases; junction bases not matched to a gene: 2. Germline V gives CDR1 SGHTA, CDR2 FQGNSA. CDR3 length equals 15 residues.

CDR3 nucleotide sequence: TGTGCCTGGAGTGAAGGGGGTCATCAGCCCCAGCATTTT. This sequence encodes CAWSEGGHQPQHF. The chain combines TRBV30 with TRBJ1-5, with D possibly matching TRBD1 (6 bases). This CDR3 spans 13 amino acids. Germline CDR1 is GTSNPN and CDR2 is SVGIG (reference sequence). Trimming stripped 1 base from V and 5 bases from J, with 9 bases between. The full variable domain, rest sourced from reference TRBV30 and TRBJ1-5, is SQTIHQWPATLVQPVGSPLSLECTVEGTSNPNLYWYRQAAGRGLQLLFYSVGIGQISSEVPQNLSASRPQDRQFILSSKKLLLSDSGFYLCAWSEGGHQPQHFGDGTRLSIL.

CDR3 sequence: CASSWGSMGELFF. The DNA of the CDR3 is TGTGCCAGCAGCTGGGGCAGCATGGGGGAGCTGTTTTTT. This rearrangement joins TRBV11-3 to TRBJ2-2; D might be TRBD1 (5 bases). The germline gives CDR1 SGHNT, CDR2 YENEEA. Trimming took off 4 bases at V and 8 bases at J, with 11 bases between the two ends. This CDR3 has 13 residues.

This chain uses TRBV5-1 with TRBJ2-1, with TRBD1 matching over 10 bases. Germline CDR1 SGHRS, CDR2 YFSETQ. The V gene end was trimmed by 4 bases and the J gene end by 12 bases; junction bases not matched to a gene: 16. The CDR3 loop spans 16 amino acids. CDR3 DNA: TGCGCCAGCAGCGAATCCGGGACAGGGGCCGGGTTAACGCAGTTCTTC. This translates into CASSESGTGAGLTQFF.

This chain connects TRBV7-9 to TRBJ1-2; no clear D gene. The CDR3 length is 14 residues. Germline V lookup: CDR1 SEHNR, CDR2 FQNEAQ (reference sequence). Trimming cost V 2 bases and J 2 bases, with 9 bases left between them. The CDR3 coding sequence is TGTGCCAGCAGCTTATCGTCGGGGAACTATGGCTACACCTTC. Residues: CASSLSSGNYGYTF.

The V and J genes are TRBV12-5 and TRBJ1-1; D possibly corresponds to TRBD1 (5 bases). There are 12 residues in the CDR3. The V gene lost 7 bases and the J gene lost 6 bases, with 12 bases spanning the gap. Germline V gene sequence: CDR1 LGHNT, CDR2 FRNRAP. CDR3 DNA sequence: TGTGCTAGTGTCATAGGGGAAGCTGAAGCTTTCTTT. This sequence encodes CASVIGEAEAFF.

The count of this clone is one. The CDR3 coding sequence is TGTGCCAGCAGCCCTAACCCGCCAAATATAGCTAACTATGGCTACACCTTC. It translates to CASSPNPPNIANYGYTF. V is TRBV7-3 and J is TRBJ1-2; D unclear. Trimming shortened V by 5 bases and J by 0 bases, and 19 bases separated the two germline ends. This CDR3 region has 17 residues. CDR1 is SGHTA and CDR2 is FQGTGA in the germline V gene.

The chain uses TRBV19 and TRBJ2-2; D gene unclear. Trimming stripped 1 base from V and 4 bases from J, with 10 bases between. CDR3 length equals 15 residues. Per the germline V gene, CDR1 is LNHDA and CDR2 is SQIVND (reference sequence). CDR3 loop: CASSIGQVITGELFF. CDR3 DNA: TGTGCCAGTAGTATAGGCCAGGTTATCACCGGGGAGCTGTTTTTT.

The chain is built from TRBV6-1 and TRBJ2-5; 9 bases align to TRBD1. The CDR3 runs 15 residues. With 2 bases clipped from V and 2 bases from J, the junction kept 3 bases outside the gene matches. CDR1 is MNHNS and CDR2 is SASEGT in the germline V gene. This CDR3 is CASSEMTGGQETQYF. For the CDR3, the DNA is TGTGCCAGCAGTGAAATGACAGGGGGACAAGAGACCCAGTACTTC.

V is TRBV11-2 and J is TRBJ1-1, with a tentative D call TRBD1 (6 bases). CDR3 length: 16 amino acids. Germline V gene lookup returns CDR1 SGHAT and CDR2 FQNNGV. Trimming left V 7 bases short and J 0 bases short, with 18 bases between. The CDR3 bases are TGTGCCAGCAAAGCTTTGGGGGCTTCGATGAACACTGAAGCTTTCTTT. It translates to CASKALGASMNTEAFF.

This chain uses TRBV28 with TRBJ1-1; D is possibly TRBD1 (5 bases). The ends were cut back, 2 bases at V and 0 bases at J, with 13 bases in the middle. Germline CDR1 and CDR2: MDHEN and SYDVKM. The CDR3 has 16 amino acids. As DNA, the CDR3 is TGTGCCAGCAGTTTACCGGGGGGGATAATGAACACTGAAGCTTTCTTT. This codes for CASSLPGGIMNTEAFF.

The chain recombines TRBV2 with TRBJ2-7, with 9 bases that match TRBD2. There are 17 residues in the CDR3. CDR1 is SNHLY, CDR2 FYNNEI, per germline. Trimming took 2 bases from V and 0 from J; bases not matched to a gene: 8. The DNA of the CDR3 is TGTGCCAGCAGTGAATCCCGTCTAGCGGGGAGCTCCTACGAGCAGTACTTC. Protein product: CASSESRLAGSSYEQYF.

This sequence joins TRBV7-2 and TRBJ1-5, with D perhaps matching TRBD1 (5 bases). CDR1 is SGHTA and CDR2 is FQGNSA in the germline V gene. CDR3 size: 15 residues. Deletions cut 5 bases from V and 0 bases from J, with 11 bases between. In nucleotides, the CDR3 is TGTGCCAGCAGCCGTCAGGGTAATAGCAATCAGCCCCAGCATTTT. Translating gives CASSRQGNSNQPQHF.

CDR3 region: CASSLGTPGNYEQYF. DNA of the CDR3: TGTGCCAGCAGCTTAGGAACCCCGGGGAACTACGAGCAGTACTTC. The chain employs TRBV7-2 and TRBJ2-7, with TRBD2 as a possible D gene (5 bases). V was shortened by 1 base and J by 3 bases, with 13 bases between the two germline ends. The CDR3 totals 15 residues. Germline CDR1 is SGHTA and CDR2 is FQGNSA.

This chain links TRBV7-2 with TRBJ2-5, with 7 bases fitting TRBD1. Germline CDR1 reads SGHTA; CDR2 reads FQGNSA. V was pared by 4 bases and J by 3 bases, with 5 bases of the junction left unmatched. This CDR3 has 14 residues. The CDR3, as DNA: TGTGCCAGCAGCTGGGACAGAACTAAAGAGACCCAGTACTTC. Amino acid sequence: CASSWDRTKETQYF.

The chain uses TRBV30 and TRBJ1-5; possibly TRBD1 for D (5 bases). The germline V gene has CDR1 GTSNPN and CDR2 SVGIG (reference sequence). This CDR3 is built from 16 residues. Trimming took 0 bases from V and 2 from J, leaving 14 bases between them. For the CDR3, the DNA is TGTGCCTGGAGTGTAATGGGGGGGTCAGGCAATCAGCCCCAGCATTTT. It encodes CAWSVMGGSGNQPQHF.